The T cell receptor beta chain described here comes from a study of blood T cell repertoires in COVID-19. Overall study: There were acute and convalescent COVID-19 samples, and they came from the United States, Italy and Spain. PBMCs, B-cell-depleted T cells, or T cells provided the cDNA or gDNA that made up the material.

Original processing notes: Counts of nucleated cells, estimated from reference gene primer amplification, were obtained. Sequencing was performed with immunoSEQ multiplex PCR; in TCRdb, only in-frame clones are kept and a portion is missing. D and trimming come from the DNA, and the V and J calls and clone size come from that table. The data hold some 130,000 clones, with approximately 80% observed a single time. This CDR3 contains 13 residues. The J segment lost 12 bases and the V segment lost 3 bases, leaving 5 bases of the junction unmatched. Germline CDR1 and CDR2: SNHLY and FYNNEI. The TCR comes from a human donor in a cohort sampled during active COVID-19. Sequenced material: peripheral blood. The chain links TRBV2 to TRBJ1-6, with 7 bases lining up with TRBD1. CDR3 region: CASSDRQGGPLHF. Written as DNA, the CDR3 is TGTGCCAGCAGTGACCGACAGGGAGGACCCCTCCACTTT.